The sample holds many counts of the clone carrying this T cell receptor (beta chain). The antigen remains unidentified. Sample time point: patch test 1, 2 weeks after DPC sensitization. Regarding treatment: therapeutic diphenylcyclopropenone sensitization with weekly scalp DPC. The sample is drawn from a study of human T cells and chemical hapten exposure. Study-level points and caveats: DPC sensitization produced no change in TCRs with frequency above 1 in 1000.

In TCRdb, the RACE reads were re-called with MiXCR into one record per CDR3 protein. The sample lists about 80,000 distinct CDR3 sequences; 7.5% to 9.5% were seen once. Germline V lookup: CDR1 KGHSH, CDR2 LQKENI. Trimming pared 4 bases from V and 8 bases from J, leaving 11 bases between. The CDR3 has 13 residues. This clonotype was sampled from a woman aged 25 to 39 with alopecia areata. Some clones in this sample may be carry-over from other donors' samples. The sequencing here drew on whole blood, taken in connection with sensitization to the hapten diphenylcyclopropenone (DPC). The V gene is TRBV18, the J gene TRBJ1-4; tentatively, D is TRBD1 (6 bases). This CDR3 reads CASSQGQQEKLFF. The CDR3 DNA is TGTGCCAGCTCACAGGGACAACAAGAAAAACTGTTTTTT.